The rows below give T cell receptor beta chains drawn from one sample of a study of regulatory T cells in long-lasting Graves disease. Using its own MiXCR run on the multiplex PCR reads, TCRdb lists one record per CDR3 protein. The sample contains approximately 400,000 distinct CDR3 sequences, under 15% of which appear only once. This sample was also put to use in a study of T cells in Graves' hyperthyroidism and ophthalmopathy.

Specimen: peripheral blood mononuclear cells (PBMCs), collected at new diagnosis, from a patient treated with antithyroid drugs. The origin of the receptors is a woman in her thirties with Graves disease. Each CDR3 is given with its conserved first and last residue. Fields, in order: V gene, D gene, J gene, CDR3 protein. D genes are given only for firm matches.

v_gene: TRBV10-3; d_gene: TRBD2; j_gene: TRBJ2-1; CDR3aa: CAISTPPGLAGHEQFF
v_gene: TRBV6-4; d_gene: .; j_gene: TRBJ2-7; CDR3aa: CASSYQGRSSYEQYF
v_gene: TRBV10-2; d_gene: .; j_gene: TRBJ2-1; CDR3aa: CASRVAGPHVYEQFF
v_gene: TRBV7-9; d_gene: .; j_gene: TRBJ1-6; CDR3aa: CASSFLPDNSPLHF
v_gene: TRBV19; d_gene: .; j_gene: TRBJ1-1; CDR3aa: CASKFADTEAFF
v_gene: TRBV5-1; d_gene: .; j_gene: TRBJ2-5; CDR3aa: CASSRDSETQYF
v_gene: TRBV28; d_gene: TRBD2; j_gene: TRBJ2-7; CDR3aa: CASRAAGDRYEQYF
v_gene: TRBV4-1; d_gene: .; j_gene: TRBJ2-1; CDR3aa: CASSQGEATYNEQFF
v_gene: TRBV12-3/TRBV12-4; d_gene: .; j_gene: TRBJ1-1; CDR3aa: CASLGMGLLNTEAFF
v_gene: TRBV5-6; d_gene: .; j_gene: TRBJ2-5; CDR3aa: CASSLGGGPRRETQYF
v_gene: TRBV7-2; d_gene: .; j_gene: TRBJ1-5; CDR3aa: CASSRNVAWAQHF
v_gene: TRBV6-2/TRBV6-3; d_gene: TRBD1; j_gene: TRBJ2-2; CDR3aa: CASSSPRDSSTGELFF
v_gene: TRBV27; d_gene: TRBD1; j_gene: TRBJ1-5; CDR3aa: CASSRQGGNQPQHF
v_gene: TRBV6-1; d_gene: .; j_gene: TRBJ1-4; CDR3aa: CASRLLLNGKLFF
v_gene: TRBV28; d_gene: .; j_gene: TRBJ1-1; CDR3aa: CASSRHLNTEAFF
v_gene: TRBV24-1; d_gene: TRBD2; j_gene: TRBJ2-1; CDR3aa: CAAGPKTSAYEQFF
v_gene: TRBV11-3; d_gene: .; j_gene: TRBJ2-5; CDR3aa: CASSLVGPLPQETQYF
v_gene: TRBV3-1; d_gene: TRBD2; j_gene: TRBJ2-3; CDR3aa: CASSQATSGSTDTQYF
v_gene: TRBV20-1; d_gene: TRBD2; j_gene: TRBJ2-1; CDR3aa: CSARRLAVGNEQFF
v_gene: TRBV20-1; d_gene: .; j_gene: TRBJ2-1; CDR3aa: CSARDNLLVDHNEQFF
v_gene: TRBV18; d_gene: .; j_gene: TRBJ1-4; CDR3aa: CASSPQFGQRNEKLFF
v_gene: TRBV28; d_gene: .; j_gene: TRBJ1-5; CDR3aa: CASSFPPSPQHF